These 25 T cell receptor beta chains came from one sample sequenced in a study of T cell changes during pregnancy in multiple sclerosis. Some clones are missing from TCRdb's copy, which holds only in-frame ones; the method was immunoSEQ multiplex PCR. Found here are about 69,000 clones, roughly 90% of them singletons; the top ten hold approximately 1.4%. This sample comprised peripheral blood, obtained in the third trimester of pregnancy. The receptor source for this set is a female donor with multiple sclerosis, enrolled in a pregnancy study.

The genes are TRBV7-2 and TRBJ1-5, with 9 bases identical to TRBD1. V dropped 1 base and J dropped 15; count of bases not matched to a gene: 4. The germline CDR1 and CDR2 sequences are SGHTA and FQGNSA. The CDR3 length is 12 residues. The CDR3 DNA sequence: TGTGCCAGCAGCTTAGACAGGGGGCCTTGGCATTTT. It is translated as CASSLDRGPWHF. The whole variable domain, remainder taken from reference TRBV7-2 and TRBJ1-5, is GAGVSQSPSNKVTEKGKDVELRCDPISGHTALYWYRQSLGQGLEFLIYFQGNSAPDKSGLPSDRFSAERTGGSVSTLTIQRTQQEDSAVYLCASSLDRGPWHFGDGTRLSIL.

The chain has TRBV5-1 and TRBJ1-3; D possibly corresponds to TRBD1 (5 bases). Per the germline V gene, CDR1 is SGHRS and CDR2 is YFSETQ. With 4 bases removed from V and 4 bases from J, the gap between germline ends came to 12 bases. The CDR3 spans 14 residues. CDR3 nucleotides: TGCGCCAGCAGCCCGCCGGGACTCGGAAACACCATATATTTT. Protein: CASSPPGLGNTIYF. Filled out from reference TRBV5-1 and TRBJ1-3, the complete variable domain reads KAGVTQTPRYLIKTRGQQVTLSCSPISGHRSVSWYQQTPGQGLQFLFEYFSETQRNKGNFPGRFSGRQFSNSRSEMNVSTLELGDSALYLCASSPPGLGNTIYFGEGSWLTVV.

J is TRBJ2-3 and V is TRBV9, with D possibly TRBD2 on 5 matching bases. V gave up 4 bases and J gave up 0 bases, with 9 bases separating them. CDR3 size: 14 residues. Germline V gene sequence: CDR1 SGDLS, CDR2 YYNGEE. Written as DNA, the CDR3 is TGTGCCAGCAGCCCGCGGACTAGCACAGATACGCAGTATTTT. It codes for CASSPRTSTDTQYF.

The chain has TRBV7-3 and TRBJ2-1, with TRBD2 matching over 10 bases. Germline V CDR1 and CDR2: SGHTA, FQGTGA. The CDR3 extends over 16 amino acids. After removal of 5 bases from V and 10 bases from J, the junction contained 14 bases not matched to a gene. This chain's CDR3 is CASSPGASGGLREQFF. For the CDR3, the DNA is TGTGCCAGCAGCCCAGGGGCTAGCGGGGGACTTCGAGAGCAGTTCTTC.

Written as DNA, the CDR3 is TGTGCCAGCAGCAAAGCGCTAACCCTCCGGGACAGGGGATACGAGCAGTACTTC. Its protein product is CASSKALTLRDRGYEQYF. The chain uses TRBV21-1 and TRBJ2-7; the D segment call TRBD1 is taken from the table without a DNA check. TRBV21-1 is a pseudogene segment. The CDR3 is made up of 18 amino acids.

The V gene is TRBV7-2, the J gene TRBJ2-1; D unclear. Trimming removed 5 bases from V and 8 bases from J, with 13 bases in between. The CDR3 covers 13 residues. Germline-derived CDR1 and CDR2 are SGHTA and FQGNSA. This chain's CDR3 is CASSRKAGHEQFF. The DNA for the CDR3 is TGTGCCAGCAGCCGTAAAGCCGGTCATGAGCAGTTCTTC.

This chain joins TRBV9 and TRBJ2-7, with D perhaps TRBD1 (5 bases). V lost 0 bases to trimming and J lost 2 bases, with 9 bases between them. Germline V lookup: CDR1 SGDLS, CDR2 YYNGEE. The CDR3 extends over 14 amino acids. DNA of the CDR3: TGTGCCAGCAGCGTAGGCCAGGGAACCTACGAGCAGTACTTC. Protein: CASSVGQGTYEQYF.

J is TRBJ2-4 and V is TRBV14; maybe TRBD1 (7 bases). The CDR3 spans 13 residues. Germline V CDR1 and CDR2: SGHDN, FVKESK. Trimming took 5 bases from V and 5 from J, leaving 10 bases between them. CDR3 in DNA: TGTGCCAGCAGCGGAGGGGGCCAAAACATTCAGTACTTC. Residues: CASSGGGQNIQYF.

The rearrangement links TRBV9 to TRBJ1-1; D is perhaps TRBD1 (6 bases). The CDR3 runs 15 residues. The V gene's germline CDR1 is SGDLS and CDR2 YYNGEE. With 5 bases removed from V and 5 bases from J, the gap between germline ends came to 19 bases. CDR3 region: CASRKTTGIGTEAFF. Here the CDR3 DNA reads TGTGCCAGCAGAAAAACCACAGGGATAGGGACTGAAGCTTTCTTT.

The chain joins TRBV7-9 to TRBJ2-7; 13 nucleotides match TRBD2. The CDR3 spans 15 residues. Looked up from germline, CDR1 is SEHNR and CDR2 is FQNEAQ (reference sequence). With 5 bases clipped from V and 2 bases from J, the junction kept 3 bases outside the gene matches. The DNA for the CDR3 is TGTGCCAGCAGCCCCGGACTAGCGGGGGCCTACGAGCAGTACTTC. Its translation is CASSPGLAGAYEQYF. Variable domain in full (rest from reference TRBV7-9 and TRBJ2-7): DTGVSQNPRHKITKRGQNVTFRCDPISEHNRLYWYRQTLGQGPEFLTYFQNEAQLEKSRLLSDRFSAERPKGSFSTLEIQRTEQGDSAMYLCASSPGLAGAYEQYFGPGTRLTVT.

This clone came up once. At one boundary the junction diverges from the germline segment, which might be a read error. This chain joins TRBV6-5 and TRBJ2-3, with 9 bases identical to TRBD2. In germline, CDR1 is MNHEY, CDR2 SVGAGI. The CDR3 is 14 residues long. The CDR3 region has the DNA TGTGCCAGCAGTGTCACGGGACTAGCCCACGTAGAGCATTTT. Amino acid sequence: CASSVTGLAHVEHF.

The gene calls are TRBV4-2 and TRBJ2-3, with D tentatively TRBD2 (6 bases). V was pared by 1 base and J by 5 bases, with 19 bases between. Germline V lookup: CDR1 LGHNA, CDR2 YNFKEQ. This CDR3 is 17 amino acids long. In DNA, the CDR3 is TGTGCCAGCAGCCAAGGCGGGGCCAGGCAACGGGAAGATACGCAGTATTTT. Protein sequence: CASSQGGARQREDTQYF.

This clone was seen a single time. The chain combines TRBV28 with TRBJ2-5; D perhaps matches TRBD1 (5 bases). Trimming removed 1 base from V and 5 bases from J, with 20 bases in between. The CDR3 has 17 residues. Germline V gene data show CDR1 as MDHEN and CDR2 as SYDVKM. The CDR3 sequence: CASSLYPRQGRIETQYF. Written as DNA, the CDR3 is TGTGCCAGCAGTTTATATCCCCGCCAGGGAAGGATCGAGACCCAGTACTTC.

CDR3 sequence reads: CASSPEEDRNQPQHF. The CDR3 DNA reads as TGTGCCAGCTCACCTGAGGAGGACAGGAATCAGCCCCAGCATTTT. The chain recombines TRBV18 with TRBJ1-5; 7 nucleotides match TRBD1. The germline gives CDR1 KGHSH, CDR2 LQKENI. Trimming cost V 3 bases and J 4 bases; bases outside gene matches: 6. There are 15 residues in the CDR3. Full variable domain (rest looked up from reference TRBV18 and TRBJ1-5): NAGVMQNPRHLVRRRGQEARLRCSPMKGHSHVYWYRQLPEEGLKFMVYLQKENIIDESGMPKERFSAEFPKEGPSILRIQQVVRGDSAAYFCASSPEEDRNQPQHFGDGTRLSIL.

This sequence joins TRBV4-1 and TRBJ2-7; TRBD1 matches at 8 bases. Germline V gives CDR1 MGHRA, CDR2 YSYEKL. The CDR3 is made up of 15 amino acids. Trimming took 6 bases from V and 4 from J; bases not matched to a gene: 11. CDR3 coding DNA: TGCGCCAGCAGGCCAGGGGGCGACTTAGCGTACGAGCAGTACTTC. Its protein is CASRPGGDLAYEQYF.

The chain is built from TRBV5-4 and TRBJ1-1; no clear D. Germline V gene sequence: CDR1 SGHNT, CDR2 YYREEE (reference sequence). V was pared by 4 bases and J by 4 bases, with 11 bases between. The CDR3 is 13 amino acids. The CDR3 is CASSARASTEAFF. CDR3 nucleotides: TGTGCCAGCAGCGCGAGGGCCAGCACTGAAGCTTTCTTT.

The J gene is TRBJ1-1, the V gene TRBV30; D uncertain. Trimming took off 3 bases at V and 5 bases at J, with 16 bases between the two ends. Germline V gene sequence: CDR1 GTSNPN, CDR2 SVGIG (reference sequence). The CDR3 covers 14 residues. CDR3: CAWRKVGSLTEAFF. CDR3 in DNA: TGTGCCTGGAGGAAGGTGGGGAGTTTGACTGAAGCTTTCTTT.

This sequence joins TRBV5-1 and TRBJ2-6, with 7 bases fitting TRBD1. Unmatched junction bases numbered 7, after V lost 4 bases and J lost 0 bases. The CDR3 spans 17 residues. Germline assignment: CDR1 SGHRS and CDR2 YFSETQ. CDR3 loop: CASSPQGDDSGANVLTF. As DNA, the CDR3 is TGCGCCAGCAGCCCGCAGGGGGACGACTCTGGGGCCAACGTCCTGACTTTC.

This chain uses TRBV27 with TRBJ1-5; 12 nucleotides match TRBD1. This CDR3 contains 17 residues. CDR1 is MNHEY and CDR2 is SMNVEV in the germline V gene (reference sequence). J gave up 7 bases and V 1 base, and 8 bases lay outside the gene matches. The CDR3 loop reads CASSLLGTGGITQPQHF. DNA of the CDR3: TGTGCCAGCAGTTTATTAGGGACAGGGGGCATTACCCAGCCCCAGCATTTT.

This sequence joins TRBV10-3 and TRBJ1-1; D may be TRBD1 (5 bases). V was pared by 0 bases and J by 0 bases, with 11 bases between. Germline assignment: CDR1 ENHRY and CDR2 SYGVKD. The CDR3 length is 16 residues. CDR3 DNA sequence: TGTGCCATCAGTGAGTCGATAGCAGGGATGAACACTGAAGCTTTCTTT. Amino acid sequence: CAISESIAGMNTEAFF.

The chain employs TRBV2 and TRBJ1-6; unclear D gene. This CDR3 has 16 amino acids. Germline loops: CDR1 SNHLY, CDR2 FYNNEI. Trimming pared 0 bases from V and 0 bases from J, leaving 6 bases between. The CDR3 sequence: CASSEAGSSYNSPLHF. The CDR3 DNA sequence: TGTGCCAGCAGTGAAGCCGGGAGCTCCTATAATTCACCCCTCCACTTT.

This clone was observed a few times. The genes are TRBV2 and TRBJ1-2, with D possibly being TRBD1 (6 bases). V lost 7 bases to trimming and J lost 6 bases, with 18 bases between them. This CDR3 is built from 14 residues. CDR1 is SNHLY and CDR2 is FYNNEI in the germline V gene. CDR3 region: CASNPGEGWDGYTF. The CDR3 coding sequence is TGTGCCAGCAACCCAGGGGAGGGATGGGATGGCTACACCTTC.

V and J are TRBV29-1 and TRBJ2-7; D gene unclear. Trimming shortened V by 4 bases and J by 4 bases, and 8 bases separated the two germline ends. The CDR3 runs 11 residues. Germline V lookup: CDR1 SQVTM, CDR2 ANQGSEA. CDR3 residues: CSVVNEYEQYF. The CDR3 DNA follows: TGCAGCGTTGTGAATGAGTACGAGCAGTACTTC.

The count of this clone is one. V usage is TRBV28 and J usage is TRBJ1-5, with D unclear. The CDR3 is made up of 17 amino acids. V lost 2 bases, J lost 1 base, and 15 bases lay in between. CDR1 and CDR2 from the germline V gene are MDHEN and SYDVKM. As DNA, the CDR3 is TGTGCCAGCAGTTTAAGGGCGGGAAGTAGGAGCAATCAGCCCCAGCATTTT. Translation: CASSLRAGSRSNQPQHF.

CDR3: CSVAVTGGSPLHF. The CDR3 DNA reads TGCAGCGTTGCCGTGACAGGGGGTTCACCCCTCCACTTT. V and J are TRBV29-1 and TRBJ1-6, with 9 bases fitting TRBD1. The CDR3 sequence is 13 residues long. The ends lost 4 bases at V and 9 bases at J; junction bases unmatched: 4. CDR1 and CDR2 (germline): SQVTM, ANQGSEA.